Below, 3 T cell receptor beta chains from the same sample are listed, as sequenced in a study of blood T cell repertoires in COVID-19. This table comes from immunoSEQ multiplex PCR, and its TCRdb copy is limited to in-frame clones, with some not included. The table has about 370,000 clones, around 89% seen once. The sequenced sample was PBMCs or T cells enriched from blood (not recorded which). The origin of the receptors is a man aged 18-30 years who had recovered from COVID-19.

J is TRBJ1-4 and V is TRBV7-9, with 9 bases that match TRBD1. Germline trimming cut 5 bases from V and 1 base from J; bases unmatched to any gene: 2. The CDR3 has 15 amino acids. Germline assignment: CDR1 SEHNR and CDR2 FQNEAQ (reference sequence). CDR3 protein: CASSATGGTNEKLFF. The CDR3 coding sequence is TGTGCCAGCAGCGCGACAGGGGGAACTAATGAAAAACTGTTTTTT.

The chain carries TRBV19 and TRBJ1-2, with D unresolved. Germline CDR1 reads LNHDA; CDR2 reads SQIVND (reference sequence). The germline V and J ends were trimmed by 5 bases and 0 bases, with 19 bases remaining between them. The CDR3 is 17 residues long. CDR3 sequence: CASSFRRGGTANYGYTF. CDR3 DNA: TGTGCCAGTAGTTTTAGGCGAGGCGGCACCGCTAACTATGGCTACACCTTC.

The chain is built from TRBV7-2 and TRBJ2-2; no definite D call. The CDR3 contains 14 residues. Germline-derived CDR1 and CDR2 are SGHTA and FQGNSA. Trimming stripped 0 bases from V and 6 bases from J, with 8 bases between. The CDR3 sequence: CASSLATPPGELFF. Written as DNA, the CDR3 is TGTGCCAGCAGCTTAGCTACACCGCCCGGGGAGCTGTTTTTT.